A single sample is the source of the 9 T cell receptor beta chains below, sequenced in a study of cytomegalovirus exposure and HLA in healthy donors. Both 60 Vbeta primers and 13 Jbeta primers went into the PCR. Here immunoSEQ multiplex PCR was the method, and the copy in TCRdb shows in-frame clones only, minus some. The table includes 120,000 to 150,000 clones, roughly 82% detected once. Sequences were obtained from PBMCs. These receptor sequences come from a man younger than 45 in good health and CMV-seropositive.

J is TRBJ2-7 and V is TRBV11-2; 8 nucleotides line up with TRBD1. The CDR3 sequence is 14 residues long. Germline V gene data show CDR1 as SGHAT and CDR2 as FQNNGV. The ends lost 1 base at V and 6 bases at J; junction bases unmatched: 5. The chain's CDR3 is CASSLVGTGLEQYF. CDR3 DNA sequence: TGTGCCAGCAGCTTAGTCGGGACAGGCCTCGAGCAGTACTTC.

This chain links TRBV7-8 with TRBJ1-2; D is unresolved. The V end was cut by 0 bases, the J end by 7 bases, with 18 bases between. This CDR3 region has 16 residues. Germline values: CDR1 SGHVS, CDR2 FQNEAQ. In DNA, the CDR3 is TGTGCCAGCAGCTTAGCAGGGAGTCAGCCTCTATCTGGCTACACCTTC. Translation gives CASSLAGSQPLSGYTF.

This clone is a singleton in its sample. The chain combines TRBV9 with TRBJ1-5; no definite D call. The ends were cut back, 0 bases at V and 2 bases at J, with 6 bases in the middle. The CDR3 sequence is 14 residues long. Germline CDR1 SGDLS, CDR2 YYNGEE. The CDR3 nucleotides read TGTGCCAGCAGCGTAGGATGGCGCAATCAGCCCCAGCATTTT. Residues: CASSVGWRNQPQHF.

The chain combines TRBV27 with TRBJ2-7; TRBD2 matches 8 bases. This CDR3 comprises 14 residues. The germline V gene has CDR1 MNHEY and CDR2 SMNVEV (reference sequence). With V trimmed by 5 bases and J by 6 bases, 9 bases remained unmatched. The CDR3, as DNA: TGTGCCAGCAGTCGCGGGACTAGTCCTTTCGAGCAGTACTTC. Protein sequence: CASSRGTSPFEQYF.

This rearrangement joins TRBV30 to TRBJ2-3, with D perhaps TRBD1 (5 bases). V was trimmed by 3 bases and J by 4 bases, leaving 17 bases between them. The germline V gene encodes CDR1 GTSNPN and CDR2 SVGIG (reference sequence). This CDR3 contains 15 residues. The CDR3 DNA sequence: TGTGCCTGGAGAAACGGTCGATGGGGCGCAGATACGCAGTATTTT. Translation: CAWRNGRWGADTQYF.

The CDR3: CASSSPDSRSNQPQHF. As DNA, the CDR3 is TGTGCCAGTAGCAGCCCCGACAGTCGGAGCAATCAGCCCCAGCATTTT. This sequence joins TRBV19 and TRBJ1-5, with D maybe TRBD1 (5 bases). CDR1 LNHDA and CDR2 SQIVND come from the germline V gene (reference sequence). Trimming cost V 6 bases and J 1 base, with 16 bases left between them. CDR3 length equals 16 residues.

This chain joins TRBV6-4 and TRBJ2-4; 7 nucleotides agree with TRBD2. The CDR3 totals 15 residues. V dropped 5 bases and J dropped 0; count of bases not matched to a gene: 4. Germline V gene lookup returns CDR1 MRHNA and CDR2 SNTAGT. CDR3 DNA sequence: TGTGCCAGCAGTCCGGGGGGACTAGCCAAAAACATTCAGTACTTC. Its translation: CASSPGGLAKNIQYF.

The count of this clone is one. V gene TRBV27 combines with J gene TRBJ1-2; 7 nucleotides match TRBD1. V gave up 5 bases and J gave up 6 bases; unmatched junction bases: 9. Germline lookup yields CDR1 MNHEY and CDR2 SMNVEV (reference sequence). The CDR3 contains 14 residues. The CDR3 sequence is CASSPDRQGNGYTF. In nucleotides, the CDR3 is TGTGCCAGCAGTCCGGATCGACAGGGAAATGGCTACACCTTC.

The chain employs TRBV2 and TRBJ2-7, with no clear D. The CDR3 runs 11 residues. V lost 4 bases, J lost 4 bases, and 5 bases lay in between. The germline V gene has CDR1 SNHLY and CDR2 FYNNEI. CDR3 nucleotide sequence: TGTGCCAGCAGTGGAGTTTACGAGCAGTACTTC. Its protein is CASSGVYEQYF. Full variable domain (rest looked up from reference TRBV2 and TRBJ2-7): EPEVTQTPSHQVTQMGQEVILRCVPISNHLYFYWYRQILGQKVEFLVSFYNNEISEKSEIFDDQFSVERPDGSNFTLKIRSTKLEDSAMYFCASSGVYEQYFGPGTRLTVT.